The clone carrying this TCR beta chain was seen just once. The sample comes from a study of OX40 agonist ivuxolimab in advanced cancers. Study context: The eligibility criteria allowed prior anti-PD-1, anti-PD-L1 or anti-CTLA-4 therapy, and about 40% had some.

The CDR3 spans 14 residues. V shed 6 bases and J 6 bases; nucleotides not matched to a gene: 9. Germline CDR1 MNHEY, CDR2 SMNVEV (reference sequence). The data were produced by immunoSEQ multiplex PCR, yet TCRdb's version contains in-frame clones alone and is incomplete. The table lists fewer than 25,000 clones, approximately 81% of them singletons. Anyone with autoimmune disease history or systemic immunosuppression was excluded. The sequence came from an adult with an advanced solid tumor such as melanoma, head and neck, liver or kidney cancer. This chain joins TRBV27 and TRBJ2-7; 9 bases agree with TRBD1. This material consisted of CD4+ or CD8+ T cells sorted from blood, taken in a trial of the OX40 agonist ivuxolimab. In nucleotides, the CDR3 is TGTGCCAGCAGCTCCGGGACAGGGCTAGGCGAGCAGTACTTC. Its protein product is CASSSGTGLGEQYF.